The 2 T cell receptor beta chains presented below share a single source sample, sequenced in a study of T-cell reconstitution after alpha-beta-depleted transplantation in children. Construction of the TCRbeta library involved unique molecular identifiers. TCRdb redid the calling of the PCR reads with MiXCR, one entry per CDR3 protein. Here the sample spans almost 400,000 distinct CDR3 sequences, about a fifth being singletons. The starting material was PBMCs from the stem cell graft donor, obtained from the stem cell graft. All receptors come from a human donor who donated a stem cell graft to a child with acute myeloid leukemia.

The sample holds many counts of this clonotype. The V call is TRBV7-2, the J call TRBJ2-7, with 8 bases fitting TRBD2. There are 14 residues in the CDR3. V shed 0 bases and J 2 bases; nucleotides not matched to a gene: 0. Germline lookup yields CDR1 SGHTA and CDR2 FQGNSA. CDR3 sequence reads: CASSLAGLAYEQYF. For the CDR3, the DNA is TGTGCCAGCAGCTTAGCGGGACTAGCCTACGAGCAGTACTTC.

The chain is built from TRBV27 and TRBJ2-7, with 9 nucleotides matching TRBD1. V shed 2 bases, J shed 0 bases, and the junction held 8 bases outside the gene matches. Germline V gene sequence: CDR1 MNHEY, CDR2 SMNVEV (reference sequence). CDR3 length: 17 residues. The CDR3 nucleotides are TGTGCCAGCAGTTTAAACCGGGGACAGGGAGACTCCTACGAGCAGTACTTC. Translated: CASSLNRGQGDSYEQYF.